This TCR beta chain was sequenced for a study of OX40 agonist ivuxolimab in advanced cancers. For context, the study as a whole: The costimulatory receptor OX40 (CD134) was targeted by ivuxolimab, a fully human IgG2 agonistic monoclonal antibody. Patients were allowed to have had prior anti-PD-1, anti-PD-L1 or anti-CTLA-4 therapy, and roughly 40% of the dose-escalation patients had previously received checkpoint inhibitors. Of the roughly 51 patients in dose escalation, about 20 had hepatocellular carcinoma, about 15 had melanoma, 9 had renal cell carcinoma and 9 had head and neck cancer. Intravenous ivuxolimab was administered to patients every 2 weeks at six dose levels: 0.01, 0.1, 0.3, 1.5, 3 and 10 mg/kg. The paper reports the monotherapy dose-escalation portion (N = 52 patients) of the phase I ivuxolimab trial. A male proportion of roughly 80% and a mean age of 60 years, ranging from 23 to 79, were recorded for the dose-escalation cohort. Partial responses were achieved by three dose-escalation patients, of whom one had hepatocellular carcinoma and two had cutaneous melanoma. The purpose of peripheral TCRbeta sequencing was to test whether ivuxolimab changed TCR sequence diversity and led to clonal T-cell expansion.

Study-wide findings and limitations: At doses from 0.1 to 3.0 mg/kg, clonal expansion was seen in both CD4+ and CD8+ blood T cells between baseline and week 6. In the 0.1-3.0 mg/kg groups, partial responders were among the patients with the lowest normalized peripheral clonal expansion, particularly in CD8+ T cells. Low levels of normalized T-cell clonal expansion were also seen in some patients who did not respond. The antigen specificity of the peripheral T cells that underwent clonal expansion was not determined. After ivuxolimab, expanded clones were on average more numerous among CD8+ T cells than among CD4+ T cells.

The CDR3 sequence holds 18 residues, the cysteine and phenylalanine included. The CDR3 DNA has 54 bases and is translated from base 1. The CDR1 and CDR2 encoded by the germline V gene (reference sequence) are LNHDA and SQIVND. Trimming costs V 3 bases and J 0 bases, and their ends lie 15 bases apart. To sequence the TCRbeta CDR3 region, genomic DNA was isolated from the sorted cells. TCRbeta CDR3 regions were sequenced using the immunoSEQ Assay. TCRdb's version of the immuneACCESS table is confined to in-frame rearrangements and falls short of the full clone set. An unresolved V gene accounts for under half of the shortfall where checked; the remainder is of unknown origin. For this sample there are approximately 160,000 clones; roughly 92% appear just once. The ten most abundant clones make up approximately 0.32% of the sample. As concerns this clone: The clone's antigen remains unknown. Base quality data are lacking; no much larger clone is found one base away.

The trial excluded patients who had a history of autoimmune disease or were on systemic immunosuppression. In every dose cohort, peripheral blood was drawn for TCR sequencing at baseline, cycle 4 day 1, and cycle 7 day 1. The samples were taken from a phase I, first-in-human, multicenter, open-label dose-escalation trial of ivuxolimab. The trial enrolled adults with locally advanced or metastatic head and neck squamous cell, hepatocellular, melanoma or renal cell carcinoma. Before TCR sequencing, CD4+ and CD8+ T cells were separately sorted from peripheral blood. This sequence originates from an adult with an advanced solid tumor such as melanoma, head and neck, liver or kidney cancer. The sample in question was CD4+ or CD8+ T cells sorted from blood, obtained in a trial of the OX40 agonist ivuxolimab. Rearrangement joined TRBV19 to TRBJ2-6; the D gene cannot be resolved reliably. The CDR3 loop reads CASSITSVSFSGANVLTF. The sequence in DNA is TGTGCCAGTAGTATTACGTCGGTGTCCTTCTCTGGGGCCAACGTCCTGACTTTC.